Listed below are T cell receptor beta chains from one sample, sequenced in a study of radiation and T cells in renal cell carcinoma. Assay: immunoSEQ multiplex PCR; the TCRdb copy retains only in-frame clones and omits some. The sample records fewer than 80,000 clones, approximately 87% being singletons. The sequencing used blood, collected from a patient whose treatment included radiotherapy and nephrectomy. These receptor sequences come from a woman in her sixties with renal cell carcinoma. Both conserved end residues are part of each CDR3. The order of the fields is V gene, J gene, clone size, D gene, CDR3 DNA, CDR3 protein. A D gene is named only where the DNA matches it firmly. Rows may omit the clone size; those that give it use once, few, many or a size class.

TRBV18	TRBJ1-2	.	TRBD1	TGTGCCAGCTCACCGGATCTTGGACAGGTGAACTATGGCTACACCTTC	CASSPDLGQVNYGYTF
TRBV6-1	TRBJ1-1	.	.	TGTGCCAGCAGTGACGGGTCAGCGAACACTGAAGCTTTCTTT	CASSDGSANTEAFF
TRBV6-5	TRBJ1-6	.	.	TGTGCCAGCAGGGGAAACAGTTCACCCCTCCACTTT	CASRGNSSPLHF
TRBV18	TRBJ2-2	.	.	TGTGCCAGCTCACGAAACTCCTTGGGGAGTAACACCGGGGAGCTGTTTTTT	CASSRNSLGSNTGELFF
TRBV7-9	TRBJ1-2	once	.	TGTGCCAGCAGCTTTAGGACGAACTATGGCTACACCTTC	CASSFRTNYGYTF
TRBV5-1	TRBJ2-7	.	TRBD1	TGCGCCAGCAGCTTACAACAGGGGCTCTCCTACGAGCAGTACTTC	CASSLQQGLSYEQYF
TRBV5-1	TRBJ2-5	.	TRBD2	TGCGCCAGCGGGGGGTTGACTAGCGGACAAGAGACCCAGTACTTC	CASGGLTSGQETQYF
TRBV25-1	TRBJ1-2	.	.	TGTGCCAGCAGTGAATTTAACACAGGGAGTAACTATGGCTACACCTTC	CASSEFNTGSNYGYTF
TRBV9	TRBJ1-1	.	.	TGTGCCAGCAGCCGGGGGGACACTGAAGCTTTCTTT	CASSRGDTEAFF
TRBV10-3	TRBJ2-7	once	TRBD2	TGTGCCATCAGTGAGGGGGGGGGACTCTACGAGCAGTACTTC	CAISEGGGLYEQYF
TRBV6-1	TRBJ1-5	few	.	TGTGCCAGCAGTTTAGACCTTAGCAATCAGCCCCAGCATTTT	CASSLDLSNQPQHF
TRBV19	TRBJ1-5	.	TRBD1	TGTGCCAGTAGTATGAGGGACAGCTATCAGCCCCAGCATTTT	CASSMRDSYQPQHF
TRBV5-4	TRBJ2-2	.	TRBD1	TGTGCCAGCAGCTCCCAAGCCGACAGGGCGGGGGAGCTGTTTTTT	CASSSQADRAGELFF
TRBV2	TRBJ2-7	.	TRBD2	TGTGCCAGCAGCAAAACTAGCGGGAGCTCCTACGAGCAGTACTTC	CASSKTSGSSYEQYF
TRBV5-4	TRBJ1-5	.	TRBD1	TGTGCCAGCAGCTTGGGAGGGACAGTTCTTCATCAGCCCCAGCATTTT	CASSLGGTVLHQPQHF
TRBV7-9	TRBJ2-7	.	TRBD1	TGTGCCAGCAGCAATTCGACAGGGGGGAGCTCCTACGAGCAGTACTTC	CASSNSTGGSSYEQYF
TRBV12-5	TRBJ2-1	.	.	TGTGCTAGTGGTTTGGGGCTGGCGCTCAATGAGCAGTTCTTC	CASGLGLALNEQFF
TRBV6-6	TRBJ2-7	.	TRBD2	TGTGCCAGCAGGAGGACTAGCGGGAGAATCTCCTACGAGCAGTACTTC	CASRRTSGRISYEQYF